This passage covers 32 T cell receptor beta chains from one sample sequenced in a study of beta chain features in type 1 diabetes. Expressed TCRB transcripts were sequenced because the entire RNA isolate underwent reverse transcription. Method: immunoSEQ multiplex PCR; TCRdb's copy keeps in-frame clones and lacks some. Of hundreds of thousands of clones in the sample, around 15% were seen once. The sequenced material came from naive CD4+ T cells from blood. These receptors all stem from a man aged 18 to 35 in good health.

The rearrangement uses TRBV11-3 and TRBJ1-1, with D perhaps matching TRBD1 (5 bases). The CDR3 is made up of 13 amino acids. Germline V gene data show CDR1 as SGHNT and CDR2 as YENEEA. V dropped 8 bases and J dropped 1 base, with 11 bases sitting between them. The CDR3 sequence is CASSRTRNTEAFF. In DNA form, the CDR3 reads TGTGCCAGCTCTAGGACAAGGAACACTGAAGCTTTCTTT.

This clone was observed a few times. This sequence joins TRBV14 and TRBJ2-3; D perhaps matches TRBD2 (5 bases). This CDR3 region has 12 residues. Germline CDR1 and CDR2: SGHDN and FVKESK. Trimming took 5 bases from V and 9 from J, leaving 12 bases between them. The CDR3 sequence: CASSNHPGTQYF. CDR3 nucleotide sequence: TGTGCCAGCAGCAACCACCCGGGAACGCAGTATTTT.

The genes are TRBV10-3 and TRBJ2-2, with 10 nucleotides matching TRBD1. V trimming: 2 bases; J trimming: 6 bases; junction bases outside the gene matches: 3. Looked up from germline, CDR1 is ENHRY and CDR2 is SYGVKD. There are 15 residues in the CDR3. CDR3 in DNA: TGTGCCATCAGTGAGCAGGGACAGGGGCCCGGGGAGCTGTTTTTT. It encodes CAISEQGQGPGELFF.

On this clone itself: Additional DNA sequences in this sample encode the identical CDR3. The rearrangement links TRBV5-1 to TRBJ2-5, with 7 bases fitting TRBD2. The germline CDR1 and CDR2 sequences are SGHRS and YFSETQ. The CDR3 contains 14 residues. J gave up 1 base and V 4 bases, and 4 bases lay outside the gene matches. The CDR3 sequence is CASSPTGGQETQYF. The CDR3 nucleotides read TGCGCCAGCAGCCCGACGGGGGGCCAAGAGACCCAGTACTTC.

V is TRBV13 and J is TRBJ2-7; D possibly corresponds to TRBD1 (6 bases). Germline loops: CDR1 PRHDT, CDR2 FYEKMQ (reference sequence). V was cut by 5 bases and J by 0 bases, with 11 bases left in between. This CDR3 is 14 amino acids long. CDR3 sequence: CASSLGQISYEQYF. As DNA, the CDR3 is TGTGCCAGCAGCCTCGGACAGATCTCCTACGAGCAGTACTTC.

The V gene is TRBV7-6, the J gene TRBJ1-2; D remains ambiguous. This CDR3 has 13 residues. Trimming took off 1 base at V and 4 bases at J, with 7 bases between the two ends. Germline assignment: CDR1 SGHVS and CDR2 FNYEAQ. The CDR3 DNA follows: TGTGCCAGCAGCTTAGACAAGAGCTATGGCTACACCTTC. Residues: CASSLDKSYGYTF.

J is TRBJ2-7 and V is TRBV5-1; D might be TRBD1 (6 bases). The V end was cut by 4 bases, the J end by 3 bases, with 17 bases between. The CDR3 runs to 15 residues. The germline gives CDR1 SGHRS, CDR2 YFSETQ. This CDR3 is CASSLQSGQGYEQYF. DNA for the CDR3: TGCGCCAGCAGCCTCCAATCGGGACAAGGCTACGAGCAGTACTTC.

The rearrangement links TRBV19 to TRBJ1-1; a possible D gene is TRBD1 (6 bases). Trimming cost V 3 bases and J 4 bases, with 15 bases left between them. The germline gives CDR1 LNHDA, CDR2 SQIVND (reference sequence). The CDR3 runs to 15 residues. The CDR3 is CASSMVTGGLTEAFF. In DNA, the CDR3 is TGTGCCAGTAGTATGGTGACCGGGGGCCTCACTGAAGCTTTCTTT.

The chain joins TRBV28 to TRBJ1-1, with D hard to call. From germline, CDR1 is MDHEN and CDR2 SYDVKM. V shed 4 bases and J shed 3 bases, with 6 bases lying between them. The CDR3 is 12 amino acids. CDR3 sequence reads: CASSSVDTEAFF. CDR3 coding DNA: TGTGCCAGCAGTTCGGTTGACACTGAAGCTTTCTTT.

This rearrangement joins TRBV4-3 to TRBJ1-2; weak D call: TRBD1 (6 bases). This CDR3 is built from 15 residues. Germline V CDR1 and CDR2: LGHNA, YSLEER. Between the trimmed V and J ends, which lost 0 bases and 4 bases, there was a span of 12 bases. The CDR3 coding sequence is TGCGCCAGCAGCCAAGATCGCGTCAGGGGCTATGGCTACACCTTC. Its translation is CASSQDRVRGYGYTF.

The gene calls are TRBV7-2 and TRBJ1-4; 8 bases agree with TRBD1. After removal of 0 bases from V and 10 bases from J, the junction contained 1 base not matched to a gene. Per the germline V gene, CDR1 is SGHTA and CDR2 is FQGNSA. The CDR3 totals 13 residues. The CDR3 protein is CASSLAQGGKLFF. The CDR3 DNA is TGTGCCAGCAGCTTAGCACAGGGGGGAAAACTGTTTTTT.

This clone has only a few counts. The chain uses TRBV5-1 and TRBJ2-5; 9 bases agree with TRBD1. Trimming removed 0 bases from V and 5 bases from J; junction bases left unmatched: 2. CDR1 SGHRS and CDR2 YFSETQ come from the germline V gene. This CDR3 spans 14 amino acids. The CDR3 protein is CASSLAGQGETQYF. CDR3 sequence (DNA): TGCGCCAGCAGCTTGGCCGGACAGGGGGAGACCCAGTACTTC.

The chain recombines TRBV19 with TRBJ2-7; D is unresolved. This CDR3 region has 13 residues. Germline V gene lookup returns CDR1 LNHDA and CDR2 SQIVND (reference sequence). Trimming took 1 base from V and 1 from J, leaving 5 bases between them. CDR3 nucleotides: TGTGCCAGTAGTATAGGTCTTTCCTACGAGCAGTACTTC. This sequence encodes CASSIGLSYEQYF.

A few counts support this clone. The chain combines TRBV7-7 with TRBJ2-1; 13 bases are shared with TRBD2. This CDR3 has 16 amino acids. Germline V gene data show CDR1 as SSHAT and CDR2 as FNYEAQ (reference sequence). V dropped 5 bases and J dropped 7; count of bases not matched to a gene: 8. CDR3 sequence: CASSRLAGGPGNEQFF. DNA for the CDR3: TGTGCCAGCAGCCGACTAGCGGGAGGACCGGGTAATGAGCAGTTCTTC.

In this sample, this clone turned up a few times. The chain is built from TRBV5-4 and TRBJ1-2; D is perhaps TRBD1 (6 bases). Germline CDR1 is SGHNT and CDR2 is YYREEE (reference sequence). CDR3 length: 13 residues. Trimming stripped 4 bases from V and 3 bases from J, with 10 bases between. The CDR3 is CASSLDSYYGYTF. The CDR3 DNA follows: TGTGCCAGCAGCCTGGACAGCTACTATGGCTACACCTTC.

This chain connects TRBV2 to TRBJ2-3; TRBD1 matches 7 bases. CDR3 size: 14 residues. V was clipped by 10 bases and J by 1 base; unmatched bases: 8. Germline V gene data show CDR1 as SNHLY and CDR2 as FYNNEI. Here the CDR3 DNA reads TGTGCCACCCATTCCGACAGGGGCACAGATACGCAGTATTTT. Protein sequence: CATHSDRGTDTQYF.

The table lists this clone with a few counts. The V and J genes are TRBV7-2 and TRBJ2-6; unclear D gene. Per the germline V gene, CDR1 is SGHTA and CDR2 is FQGNSA. V lost 2 bases and J lost 4, with 9 bases in between. This CDR3 is built from 15 residues. The CDR3 region has the DNA TGTGCCAGCAGCTTAAAAGGATCCGGGGCCAACGTCCTGACTTTC. Amino acids: CASSLKGSGANVLTF.

This clone was seen a handful of times. The J gene is TRBJ2-1, the V gene TRBV7-3; D is unresolved. Deletions cut 5 bases from V and 7 bases from J, with 9 bases between. From germline, CDR1 is SGHTA and CDR2 FQGTGA. This CDR3 comprises 12 residues. Here the CDR3 DNA reads TGTGCCAGCAGCCCAGGCTGGAATGAGCAGTTCTTC. It translates to CASSPGWNEQFF.

The J gene is TRBJ2-2, the V gene TRBV4-3, with a tentative D call TRBD2 (5 bases). The CDR3 is made up of 17 amino acids. V lost 0 bases to trimming and J lost 5 bases, with 16 bases between them. Germline CDR1 LGHNA, CDR2 YSLEER. The CDR3 reads CASSQDLKSGTTGELFF. The CDR3 DNA reads TGCGCCAGCAGCCAAGATCTAAAGAGCGGAACGACCGGGGAGCTGTTTTTT.

The V gene is TRBV29-1, the J gene TRBJ2-2; D is perhaps TRBD1 (5 bases). The CDR3 loop spans 18 amino acids. Germline assignment: CDR1 SQVTM and CDR2 ANQGSEA. Trimming shortened V by 4 bases and J by 1 base, and 22 bases separated the two germline ends. The CDR3 DNA reads TGCAGCGTTGGATCTCTAGTGACAGCGAGATTGAACACCGGGGAGCTGTTTTTT. As protein: CSVGSLVTARLNTGELFF.

The chain links TRBV7-9 to TRBJ1-4; the D is unclear. The CDR3 spans 14 residues. V gave up 1 base and J gave up 5 bases, with 8 bases separating them. Germline V lookup: CDR1 SEHNR, CDR2 FQNEAQ (reference sequence). This CDR3 is CASSLGEKNEKLFF. CDR3 DNA: TGTGCCAGCAGCTTAGGGGAGAAGAATGAAAAACTGTTTTTT.

The chain combines TRBV6-4 with TRBJ2-6; TRBD1 matches 7 bases. In germline, CDR1 is MRHNA, CDR2 SNTAGT. There are 17 residues in the CDR3. The J segment lost 0 bases and the V segment lost 5 bases, leaving 7 bases of the junction unmatched. This CDR3 is CASSKRGTDSGANVLTF. The CDR3 bases are TGTGCCAGCAGTAAAAGGGGGACAGACTCTGGGGCCAACGTCCTGACTTTC.

The chain is built from TRBV30 and TRBJ1-2, with TRBD1 matching over 7 bases. V gave up 2 bases and J gave up 4 bases; unmatched junction bases: 1. This CDR3 is built from 12 residues. The V gene's germline CDR1 is GTSNPN and CDR2 SVGIG (reference sequence). CDR3 residues: CAWSPGGYGYTF. The CDR3 region has the DNA TGTGCCTGGAGTCCAGGGGGCTATGGCTACACCTTC. The whole variable domain, filled in from reference TRBV30 and TRBJ1-2, reads SQTIHQWPATLVQPVGSPLSLECTVEGTSNPNLYWYRQAAGRGLQLLFYSVGIGQISSEVPQNLSASRPQDRQFILSSKKLLLSDSGFYLCAWSPGGYGYTFGSGTRLTVV.

This chain links TRBV6-5 with TRBJ2-5; 7 bases agree with TRBD1. Germline CDR1 MNHEY, CDR2 SVGAGI. This CDR3 is built from 14 residues. The V segment lost 5 bases and the J segment 4 bases; nucleotides outside the gene matches: 7. The CDR3 sequence: CASSQTGIPETQYF. CDR3 in DNA: TGTGCCAGCAGTCAGACAGGGATCCCAGAGACCCAGTACTTC.

This chain links TRBV27 with TRBJ2-2, with TRBD2 identical over 7 bases. The CDR3 covers 16 residues. The V segment lost 5 bases and the J segment 2 bases; nucleotides outside the gene matches: 8. Germline CDR1 reads MNHEY; CDR2 reads SMNVEV (reference sequence). CDR3 loop: CASSPSAGVNTGELFF. CDR3 coding DNA: TGTGCCAGCAGTCCGAGCGCGGGGGTAAACACCGGGGAGCTGTTTTTT.

The chain links TRBV4-3 to TRBJ1-6; D ambiguous. This CDR3 spans 15 amino acids. Germline-derived CDR1 and CDR2 are LGHNA and YSLEER. Between the trimmed V and J ends, which lost 0 bases and 4 bases, there was a span of 7 bases. In DNA form, the CDR3 reads TGCGCCAGCAGCCAAGAAACGGGTTATAATTCACCCCTCCACTTT. The encoded protein is CASSQETGYNSPLHF.

This clone was counted a few times. The chain has TRBV18 and TRBJ2-7; 7 nucleotides line up with TRBD1. J gave up 1 base and V 3 bases, and 9 bases lay outside the gene matches. This CDR3 has 16 residues. Germline V gene sequence: CDR1 KGHSH, CDR2 LQKENI. CDR3 amino acids: CASSPIPGQLSYEQYF. In DNA form, the CDR3 reads TGTGCCAGCTCACCGATACCGGGACAGCTGTCCTACGAGCAGTACTTC.

This chain joins TRBV5-1 and TRBJ1-2; D remains unclear. The CDR3 length is 16 residues. The germline CDR1 and CDR2 sequences are SGHRS and YFSETQ. The V end lost 1 base, the J end lost 5 bases, and 18 bases lay between the germline ends. The CDR3 coding sequence is TGCGCCAGCAGCTTGTTGATCCGGAACGGAATTTATGGCTACACCTTC. Encoded protein: CASSLLIRNGIYGYTF.

In its sample, this clone was seen a few times. The J gene is TRBJ1-2, the V gene TRBV25-1, with 9 nucleotides matching TRBD1. The CDR3 totals 15 residues. Germline CDR1 reads MGHDK; CDR2 reads SYGVNS. V was pared by 6 bases and J by 2 bases, with 7 bases of the junction left unmatched. The CDR3 DNA follows: TGTGCCAGCAGCTCGCCGGGACAGGGCAACTATGGCTACACCTTC. Protein: CASSSPGQGNYGYTF.

This chain uses TRBV28 with TRBJ2-1; D gene ambiguous. Germline loops: CDR1 MDHEN, CDR2 SYDVKM. The germline V and J ends were trimmed by 2 bases and 3 bases, with 8 bases remaining between them. This CDR3 has 14 residues. The CDR3 sequence is CASSLPNSYNEQFF. The CDR3 nucleotides are TGTGCCAGCAGTTTACCCAACAGCTACAATGAGCAGTTCTTC.

V and J are TRBV7-3 and TRBJ2-1; 10 bases align to TRBD2. With 5 bases clipped from V and 1 base from J, the junction kept 11 bases outside the gene matches. The CDR3 length is 18 residues. The germline V gene has CDR1 SGHTA and CDR2 FQGTGA. The CDR3 spells CASSPFGTSDRSYNEQFF. CDR3 in DNA: TGTGCCAGCAGCCCTTTCGGGACTAGCGATAGGTCCTACAATGAGCAGTTCTTC.

The V call is TRBV7-6, the J call TRBJ2-3; 12 positions match TRBD2. Trimming removed 6 bases from V and 3 bases from J; junction bases left unmatched: 7. Germline values: CDR1 SGHVS, CDR2 FNYEAQ. The CDR3 spans 16 residues. CDR3 region: CASRSLAGGQTDTQYF. CDR3 nucleotide sequence: TGTGCCAGCAGATCCCTAGCGGGAGGGCAAACAGATACGCAGTATTTT.